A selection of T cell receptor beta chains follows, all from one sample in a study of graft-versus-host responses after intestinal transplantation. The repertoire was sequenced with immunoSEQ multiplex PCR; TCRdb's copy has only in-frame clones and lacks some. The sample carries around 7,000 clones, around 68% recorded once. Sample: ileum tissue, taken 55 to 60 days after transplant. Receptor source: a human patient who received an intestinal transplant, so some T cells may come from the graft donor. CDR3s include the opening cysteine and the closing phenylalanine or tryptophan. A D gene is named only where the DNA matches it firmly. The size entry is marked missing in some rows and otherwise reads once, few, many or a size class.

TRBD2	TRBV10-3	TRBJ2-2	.	TGTGCCATCGGAGGACTAGCGGGGGCCACGGGAACCGGGGAGCTGTTTTTT	CAIGGLAGATGTGELFF
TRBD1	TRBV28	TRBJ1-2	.	TGTGCCAGCAGTTTAGGACAGGTTAACTATGGCTACACCTTC	CASSLGQVNYGYTF
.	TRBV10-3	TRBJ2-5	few	TGTGCCATCTCGGAGTTGGAGGGGGGGGCCGGGGAAGAGACCCAGTACTTC	CAISELEGGAGEETQYF
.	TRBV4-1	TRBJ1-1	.	TGCGCCAGCAGCCCGTCTGCGACAGAGAACACTGAAGCTTTCTTT	CASSPSATENTEAFF
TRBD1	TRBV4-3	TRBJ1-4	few	TGCGCCAGCAGCCAAGACAGGGGGCTAGTCGGAGAAAAACTGTTTTTT	CASSQDRGLVGEKLFF
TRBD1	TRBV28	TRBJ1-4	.	TGTGCCAGCAGTTTATTTAGGATGAGGTACACAGGGGCGGAAAAACTGTTTTTT	CASSLFRMRYTGAEKLFF
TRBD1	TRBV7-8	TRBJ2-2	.	TGTGCCAGCAGCTTTGACAGGGGCGGGGAGCTGTTTTTT	CASSFDRGGELFF
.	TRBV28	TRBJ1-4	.	TGTGCCAGCAGGCGGCTTGCAACTAATGAAAAACTGTTTTTT	CASRRLATNEKLFF
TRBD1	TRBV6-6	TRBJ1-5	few	TGTGCCAGCAGCCCCAACAGGGGTTCGGATCAGCCCCAGCATTTT	CASSPNRGSDQPQHF
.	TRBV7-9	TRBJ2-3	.	TGTGCCAGCAGCTTCGTGTTTCCAGGGAGGGATACGCAGTATTTT	CASSFVFPGRDTQYF
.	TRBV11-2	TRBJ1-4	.	TGTGCCAGCAGCTTAGGCTTCGGGGAGGACTCCCCGGGTGAAAAACTGTTTTTT	CASSLGFGEDSPGEKLFF
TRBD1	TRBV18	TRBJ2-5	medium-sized	TGTGCCAGCTCACCGGGGACAGCCCGGGCGTCAGAGACCCAGTACTTC	CASSPGTARASETQYF
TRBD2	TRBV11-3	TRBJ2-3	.	TGTGCCAGCAGCTTCGCGGGGGGCACAGATACGCAGTATTTT	CASSFAGGTDTQYF
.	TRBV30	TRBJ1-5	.	TGTGCCTGGAGTGTACTCGGGATAGGGAATCAGCCCCAGCATTTT	CAWSVLGIGNQPQHF
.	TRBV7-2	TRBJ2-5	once	TGTGCCAGCAGCTTAGCGGAGGGGGGGGCGGTAGGAGAGACCCAGTACTTC	CASSLAEGGAVGETQYF
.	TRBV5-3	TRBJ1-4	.	TGTGCCAGCAGCGACCGGATTGGGACAGAAAAACTGTTTTTT	CASSDRIGTEKLFF
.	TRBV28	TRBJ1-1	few	TGTGCCAGCATTCTCCCGGCAACAGGTGAAGCTTTCTTT	CASILPATGEAFF
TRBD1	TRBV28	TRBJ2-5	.	TGTGCCAGCAGTCCCATCGGGACAGGATATATCAAAGAGACCCAGTACTTC	CASSPIGTGYIKETQYF
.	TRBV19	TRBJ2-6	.	TGTGCCAGTAGTACGGAGGGCTCTGGGGCCAACGTCCTGACTTTC	CASSTEGSGANVLTF
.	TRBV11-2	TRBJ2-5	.	TGTGCCAGCAGCTTAAGTAGGGGAAGGGAGACCCAGTACTTC	CASSLSRGRETQYF
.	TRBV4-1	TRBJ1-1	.	TGCGCCAGCAGCCCTTTAGTCCCGGGACATCCGTGGGGGACTGAAGCTTTCTTT	CASSPLVPGHPWGTEAFF
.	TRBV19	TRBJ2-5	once	TGTGCCAGTAGTATTCCGCGTCCAGGGAAAGAGACCCAGTACTTC	CASSIPRPGKETQYF
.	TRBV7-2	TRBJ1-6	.	TGTGCCAGCAGCTTAAATGTCCTATCTTGGCAGGGGAATTCACCCCTCCACTTT	CASSLNVLSWQGNSPLHF
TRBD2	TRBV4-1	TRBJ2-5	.	TGCGCCAGCAGCCAAGATGAGCGGGGGGGCTCGGGAACCCAGTACTTC	CASSQDERGGSGTQYF
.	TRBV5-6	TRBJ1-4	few	TGTGCCAGCAGGCCGCAGGAAGATGAAAAACTGTTTTTT	CASRPQEDEKLFF
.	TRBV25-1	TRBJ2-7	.	TGTGCCAGCAGTGAATGGGCACGCTACAGCCGTTACGAGCAGTACTTC	CASSEWARYSRYEQYF
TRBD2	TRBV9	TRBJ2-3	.	TGTGCCAGCAGCGTAGAATCTAGCGGGGTAACAGATACGCAGTATTTT	CASSVESSGVTDTQYF
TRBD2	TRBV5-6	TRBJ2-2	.	TGTGCCAGCAGGGATCAGCGGGGGGGAAACACCGGGGAGCTGTTTTTT	CASRDQRGGNTGELFF
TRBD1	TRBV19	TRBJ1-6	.	TGTGCCAGTCGGCGAGGGACAGGTAATTCACCCCTCCACTTT	CASRRGTGNSPLHF
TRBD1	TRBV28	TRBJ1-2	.	TGTGCCAGCAGTCCCGCCCCCCCCAGGGACAGCGATGGCTACACCTTC	CASSPAPPRDSDGYTF
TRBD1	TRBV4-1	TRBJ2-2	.	TGCGCCAGCAGCCCGGGACAGAGGAACACCGGGGAGCTGTTTTTT	CASSPGQRNTGELFF
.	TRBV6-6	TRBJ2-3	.	TGTGCCAGCAGTTTCCTAAGACAGGACTTCACAGATACGCAGTATTTT	CASSFLRQDFTDTQYF
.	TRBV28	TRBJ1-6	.	TGTGCCAGCAGTTCGGACAAGTATAATTCACCCCTCCACTTT	CASSSDKYNSPLHF
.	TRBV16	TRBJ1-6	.	TGTGCCAGCAGCCAATTGGTGGGGGGAAATTCACCCCTCCACTTT	CASSQLVGGNSPLHF
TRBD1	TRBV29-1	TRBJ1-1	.	TGCAGCGTCATTACAGGGGTGAACACTGAAGCTTTCTTT	CSVITGVNTEAFF